These T cell receptor beta chains were read from a single sample in a study of cytomegalovirus exposure and HLA in healthy donors. The protocol was immunoSEQ multiplex PCR, while the TCRdb copy is restricted to in-frame clones and leaves out a portion. The sample lists over 100,000 clones, 65% to 80% occurring once. Sequences were obtained from PBMCs. All receptors derive from a man in his forties or fifties in good health and CMV-seropositive. Each CDR3 is given with its conserved first and last residue. A D gene is named only where the DNA matches it firmly. The listing skips clone size in some rows; elsewhere it reads once, few, many or a size class.

j_gene: TRBJ2-3; d_gene: -; abundance: -; v_gene: TRBV14; CDR3aa: CASSQRGTNTDTQYF; CDR3nt: TGTGCCAGCAGCCAGAGGGGGACAAACACAGATACGCAGTATTTT
j_gene: TRBJ1-4; d_gene: -; abundance: once; v_gene: TRBV18; CDR3aa: CASSPRGQTTNEKLFF; CDR3nt: TGTGCCAGCTCCCCACGGGGACAAACAACTAATGAAAAACTGTTTTTT
j_gene: TRBJ2-7; d_gene: -; abundance: -; v_gene: TRBV11-2; CDR3aa: CASSSPIGLREQYF; CDR3nt: TGTGCCAGCAGCTCGCCGATTGGCCTGAGGGAGCAGTACTTC
j_gene: TRBJ2-5; d_gene: TRBD1; abundance: -; v_gene: TRBV19; CDR3aa: CASSTQGTAPGTQYF; CDR3nt: TGTGCCAGTAGTACCCAAGGGACAGCCCCCGGAACCCAGTACTTC
j_gene: TRBJ2-3; d_gene: -; abundance: -; v_gene: TRBV6-5; CDR3aa: CASRSGRTSTDTQYF; CDR3nt: TGTGCCAGCAGATCCGGACGGACTAGCACAGATACGCAGTATTTT
j_gene: TRBJ2-7; d_gene: -; abundance: -; v_gene: TRBV28; CDR3aa: CASRPAGLTGGPYF; CDR3nt: TGTGCCAGCAGGCCGGCGGGCCTGACGGGTGGGCCGTACTTC
j_gene: TRBJ2-2; d_gene: TRBD1; abundance: -; v_gene: TRBV11-2; CDR3aa: CASSPKGQGRLMNTGELFF; CDR3nt: TGTGCCAGCAGCCCCAAGGGACAGGGTCGATTAATGAACACCGGGGAGCTGTTTTTT
j_gene: TRBJ2-7; d_gene: -; abundance: -; v_gene: TRBV4-1; CDR3aa: CASSQEGSGAAYEQYF; CDR3nt: TGCGCCAGCAGCCAAGAGGGGTCAGGGGCGGCCTACGAGCAGTACTTC
j_gene: TRBJ2-7; d_gene: TRBD1; abundance: -; v_gene: TRBV5-1; CDR3aa: CASRTNQGAVPLQYF; CDR3nt: TGCGCCAGCAGGACAAACCAGGGGGCGGTCCCTTTGCAGTACTTC
j_gene: TRBJ2-7; d_gene: -; abundance: -; v_gene: TRBV4-2; CDR3aa: CASSQDQAGSDYEQYF; CDR3nt: TGTGCCAGCAGCCAAGATCAGGCGGGGAGCGACTACGAGCAGTACTTC
j_gene: TRBJ2-1; d_gene: -; abundance: -; v_gene: TRBV12-5; CDR3aa: CASGLWPSSYNEQFF; CDR3nt: TGTGCTAGTGGTCTCTGGCCAAGCTCCTACAATGAGCAGTTCTTC
j_gene: TRBJ2-6; d_gene: TRBD2; abundance: once; v_gene: TRBV28; CDR3aa: CASSPGGEGANVLTF; CDR3nt: TGTGCCAGCAGTCCGGGAGGGGAGGGGGCCAACGTCCTGACTTTC
j_gene: TRBJ1-5; d_gene: -; abundance: -; v_gene: TRBV5-5; CDR3aa: CASSLLAANQPQHF; CDR3nt: TGTGCCAGCAGCTTGTTAGCAGCTAATCAGCCCCAGCATTTT
j_gene: TRBJ2-6; d_gene: -; abundance: -; v_gene: TRBV7-8; CDR3aa: CASTQTYGHLYSGANVLTF; CDR3nt: TGTGCCAGCACCCAAACTTACGGACACCTTTACTCTGGGGCCAACGTCCTGACTTTC
j_gene: TRBJ2-7; d_gene: -; abundance: -; v_gene: TRBV7-9; CDR3aa: CSSSESGSYEQYF; CDR3nt: TGTTCCAGCAGCGAATCAGGGTCCTACGAGCAGTACTTC
j_gene: TRBJ1-1; d_gene: -; abundance: -; v_gene: TRBV28; CDR3aa: CASIRGATEAFF; CDR3nt: TGTGCCAGCATCCGGGGGGCTACTGAAGCTTTCTTT
j_gene: TRBJ1-5; d_gene: -; abundance: -; v_gene: TRBV7-3; CDR3aa: CASSPRGGASNQPQHF; CDR3nt: TGTGCCAGCAGCCCTCGAGGGGGGGCCAGCAATCAGCCCCAGCATTTT
j_gene: TRBJ2-5; d_gene: -; abundance: -; v_gene: TRBV2; CDR3aa: CASSEFPGRNQETQYF; CDR3nt: TGTGCCAGCAGTGAATTTCCAGGGCGCAATCAAGAGACCCAGTACTTC
j_gene: TRBJ1-5; d_gene: -; abundance: few; v_gene: TRBV4-1; CDR3aa: CASSQQTGGSNQPQHF; CDR3nt: TGCGCCAGCAGCCAACAGACGGGGGGGAGCAATCAGCCCCAGCATTTT
j_gene: TRBJ1-2; d_gene: -; abundance: -; v_gene: TRBV28; CDR3aa: CASLPGEDYGYTF; CDR3nt: TGTGCCAGCCTCCCGGGTGAGGACTATGGCTACACCTTC
j_gene: TRBJ1-5; d_gene: TRBD1; abundance: -; v_gene: TRBV6-5; CDR3aa: CASSSDRGGQPQHF; CDR3nt: TGTGCCAGCAGTTCAGACAGGGGAGGACAGCCCCAGCATTTT
j_gene: TRBJ2-7; d_gene: -; abundance: -; v_gene: TRBV18; CDR3aa: CASSPDSHEEQYF; CDR3nt: TGTGCCAGCTCACCGGACAGCCATGAGGAGCAGTACTTC
j_gene: TRBJ1-6; d_gene: TRBD1; abundance: once; v_gene: TRBV5-6; CDR3aa: CASSLEDRENSPLHF; CDR3nt: TGTGCCAGCAGCTTAGAAGACAGGGAGAATTCACCCCTCCACTTT
j_gene: TRBJ1-5; d_gene: -; abundance: -; v_gene: TRBV19; CDR3aa: CASSMDRSNQPQHF; CDR3nt: TGTGCCAGTAGTATGGACAGAAGCAATCAGCCCCAGCATTTT
j_gene: TRBJ2-7; d_gene: TRBD2; abundance: -; v_gene: TRBV5-1; CDR3aa: CASSPGGREQYF; CDR3nt: TGCGCCAGCAGCCCGGGGGGTCGCGAGCAGTACTTC
j_gene: TRBJ2-7; d_gene: -; abundance: -; v_gene: TRBV4-1; CDR3aa: CASSQGPTSSYEQYF; CDR3nt: TGCGCCAGCAGCCAAGGCCCCACTAGCTCCTACGAGCAGTACTTC
j_gene: TRBJ2-1; d_gene: TRBD2; abundance: -; v_gene: TRBV10-1; CDR3aa: CASSSPGGPSEQFF; CDR3nt: TGCGCCAGCAGCTCCCCGGGGGGGCCTAGTGAGCAGTTCTTC
j_gene: TRBJ2-5; d_gene: -; abundance: -; v_gene: TRBV27; CDR3aa: CASSSLGVGREYF; CDR3nt: TGTGCCAGCAGTTCCCTCGGGGTAGGGCGGGAGTACTTC
j_gene: TRBJ1-2; d_gene: TRBD1; abundance: -; v_gene: TRBV11-1; CDR3aa: CASSETGGYGYTF; CDR3nt: TGTGCCAGCAGCGAGACAGGGGGCTATGGCTACACCTTC
j_gene: TRBJ2-3; d_gene: -; abundance: -; v_gene: TRBV7-6; CDR3aa: CASSPRGGLFADTQYF; CDR3nt: TGTGCCAGCAGCCCGCGGGGAGGATTATTTGCAGATACGCAGTATTTT
j_gene: TRBJ2-1; d_gene: -; abundance: -; v_gene: TRBV9; CDR3aa: CASSPQLLIDEQFF; CDR3nt: TGTGCCAGCAGCCCTCAACTTTTAATCGATGAGCAGTTCTTC
j_gene: TRBJ2-7; d_gene: TRBD2; abundance: few; v_gene: TRBV28; CDR3aa: CASSSRGGSSYEQYF; CDR3nt: TGTGCCAGCAGTTCCCGCGGGGGGAGCTCCTACGAGCAGTACTTC
j_gene: TRBJ2-7; d_gene: TRBD1; abundance: -; v_gene: TRBV27; CDR3aa: CASSLSVGGRGLYEQYF; CDR3nt: TGTGCCAGCAGTTTATCTGTAGGGGGCAGGGGGTTATACGAGCAGTACTTC
j_gene: TRBJ2-7; d_gene: TRBD1; abundance: -; v_gene: TRBV9; CDR3aa: CASSPMPGQGPYEQYF; CDR3nt: TGTGCCAGCAGCCCCATGCCGGGACAGGGGCCCTACGAGCAGTACTTC
j_gene: TRBJ1-3; d_gene: TRBD1; abundance: -; v_gene: TRBV5-6; CDR3aa: CASSHLLTGGEYTIYF; CDR3nt: TGTGCCAGCAGCCACCTTTTGACAGGGGGCGAATACACCATATATTTT
j_gene: TRBJ1-3; d_gene: -; abundance: -; v_gene: TRBV7-2; CDR3aa: CASSLAAGSSGNTIYF; CDR3nt: TGTGCCAGCAGCTTAGCAGCAGGCAGCTCTGGAAACACCATATATTTT
j_gene: TRBJ2-7; d_gene: TRBD1; abundance: -; v_gene: TRBV15; CDR3aa: CATSRARTGEYEQYF; CDR3nt: TGTGCCACCAGCAGAGCTAGGACAGGGGAGTACGAGCAGTACTTC
j_gene: TRBJ2-7; d_gene: TRBD2; abundance: once; v_gene: TRBV6-6; CDR3aa: CASTPDVAGPYEQYF; CDR3nt: TGTGCCAGCACCCCAGACGTAGCGGGGCCCTACGAGCAGTACTTC
j_gene: TRBJ2-5; d_gene: TRBD1; abundance: -; v_gene: TRBV28; CDR3aa: CASSNPAGTGQETQYF; CDR3nt: TGTGCCAGCAGCAACCCCGCTGGGACAGGACAAGAGACCCAGTACTTC
j_gene: TRBJ1-1; d_gene: -; abundance: once; v_gene: TRBV6-5; CDR3aa: CASSYNGRGTEAFF; CDR3nt: TGTGCCAGCAGTTATAATGGCCGGGGCACTGAAGCTTTCTTT
j_gene: TRBJ2-3; d_gene: TRBD1; abundance: -; v_gene: TRBV18; CDR3aa: CASSESEYQGAATDTQYF; CDR3nt: TGTGCCAGCTCAGAGTCCGAGTACCAGGGGGCAGCCACAGATACGCAGTATTTT
j_gene: TRBJ1-2; d_gene: -; abundance: -; v_gene: TRBV7-2; CDR3aa: CASSSLGHGYTF; CDR3nt: TGTGCCAGCAGCTCATTGGGCCATGGCTACACCTTC